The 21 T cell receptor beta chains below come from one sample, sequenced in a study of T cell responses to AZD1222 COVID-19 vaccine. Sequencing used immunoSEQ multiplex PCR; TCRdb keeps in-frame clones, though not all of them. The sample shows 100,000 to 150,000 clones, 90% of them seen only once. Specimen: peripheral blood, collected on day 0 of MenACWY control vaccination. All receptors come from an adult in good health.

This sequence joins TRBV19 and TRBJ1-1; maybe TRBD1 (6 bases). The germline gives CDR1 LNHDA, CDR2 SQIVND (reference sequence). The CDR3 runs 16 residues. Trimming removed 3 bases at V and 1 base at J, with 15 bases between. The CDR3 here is CASSIRKGGTNTEAFF. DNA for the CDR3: TGTGCCAGTAGTATTCGAAAGGGGGGGACGAACACTGAAGCTTTCTTT.

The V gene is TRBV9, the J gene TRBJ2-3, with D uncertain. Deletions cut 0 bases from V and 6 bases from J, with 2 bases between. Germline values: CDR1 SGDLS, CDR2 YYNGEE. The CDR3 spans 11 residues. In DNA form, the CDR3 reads TGTGCCAGCAGCGTAGAGGATACGCAGTATTTT. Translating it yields CASSVEDTQYF.

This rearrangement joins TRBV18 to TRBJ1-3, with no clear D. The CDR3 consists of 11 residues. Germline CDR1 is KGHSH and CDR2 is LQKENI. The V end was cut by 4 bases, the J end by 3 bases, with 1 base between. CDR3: CASSLGNTIYF. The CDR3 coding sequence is TGTGCCAGCTCACTTGGAAACACCATATATTTT.

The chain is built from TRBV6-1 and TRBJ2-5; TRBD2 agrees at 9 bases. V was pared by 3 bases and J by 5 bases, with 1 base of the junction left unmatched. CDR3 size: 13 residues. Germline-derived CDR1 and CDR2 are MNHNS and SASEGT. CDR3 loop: CASSERGGETQYF. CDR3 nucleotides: TGTGCCAGCAGTGAGCGGGGGGGCGAGACCCAGTACTTC.

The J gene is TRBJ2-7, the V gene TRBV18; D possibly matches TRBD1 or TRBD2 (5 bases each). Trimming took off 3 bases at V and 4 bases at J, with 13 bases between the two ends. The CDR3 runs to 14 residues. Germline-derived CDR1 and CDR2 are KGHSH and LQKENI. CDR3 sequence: CASSPGVSVYEQYF. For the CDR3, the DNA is TGTGCCAGCTCACCGGGGGTCTCAGTTTACGAGCAGTACTTC.

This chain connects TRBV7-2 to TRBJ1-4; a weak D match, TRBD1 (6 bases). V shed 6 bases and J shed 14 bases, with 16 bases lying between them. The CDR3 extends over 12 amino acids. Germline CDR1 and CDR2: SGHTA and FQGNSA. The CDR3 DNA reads TGTGCCAGCAGTTATAGGGGGGGATTTCTGTTTTTT. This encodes CASSYRGGFLFF.

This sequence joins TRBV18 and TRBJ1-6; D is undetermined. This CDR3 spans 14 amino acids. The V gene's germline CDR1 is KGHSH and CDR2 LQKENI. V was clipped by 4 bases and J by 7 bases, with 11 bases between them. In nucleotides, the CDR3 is TGTGCCAGCTCACTCACGGGGTCGAATTCACCCCTCCACTTT. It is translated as CASSLTGSNSPLHF.

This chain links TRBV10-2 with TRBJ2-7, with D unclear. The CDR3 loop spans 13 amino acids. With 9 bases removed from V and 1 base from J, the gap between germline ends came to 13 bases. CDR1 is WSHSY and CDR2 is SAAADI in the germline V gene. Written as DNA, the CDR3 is TGCGCCAGTGCATCATCGGGTTCCTACGAGCAGTACTTC. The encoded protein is CASASSGSYEQYF.

The CDR3 reads CASRLHHNQPQHF. The DNA of the CDR3 is TGTGCCAGCAGACTTCATCACAATCAGCCCCAGCATTTT. The V call is TRBV2, the J call TRBJ1-5; D gene unclear. The CDR3 is 13 amino acids. Trimming took 6 bases from V and 3 from J, leaving 9 bases between them. Germline CDR1 is SNHLY and CDR2 is FYNNEI.

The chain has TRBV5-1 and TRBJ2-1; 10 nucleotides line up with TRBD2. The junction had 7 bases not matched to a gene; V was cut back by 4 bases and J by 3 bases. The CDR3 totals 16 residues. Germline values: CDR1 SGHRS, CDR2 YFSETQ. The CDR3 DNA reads TGCGCCAGCAGCCCGGACCTAGCGGGGGTCTACAATGAGCAGTTCTTC. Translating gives CASSPDLAGVYNEQFF.

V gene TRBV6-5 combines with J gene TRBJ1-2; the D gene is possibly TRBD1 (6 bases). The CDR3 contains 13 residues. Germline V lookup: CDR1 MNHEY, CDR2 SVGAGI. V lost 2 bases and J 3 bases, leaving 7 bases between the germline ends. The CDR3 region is CASSYEGDYGYTF. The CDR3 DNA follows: TGTGCCAGCAGTTACGAGGGGGACTATGGCTACACCTTC.

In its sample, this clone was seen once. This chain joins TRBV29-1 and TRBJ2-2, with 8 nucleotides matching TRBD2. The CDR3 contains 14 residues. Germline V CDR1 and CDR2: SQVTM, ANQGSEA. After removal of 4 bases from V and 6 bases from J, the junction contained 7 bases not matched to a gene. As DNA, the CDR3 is TGCAGCGTTGGTAACAGCGGGAGCCCCGGGGAGCTGTTTTTT. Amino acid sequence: CSVGNSGSPGELFF.

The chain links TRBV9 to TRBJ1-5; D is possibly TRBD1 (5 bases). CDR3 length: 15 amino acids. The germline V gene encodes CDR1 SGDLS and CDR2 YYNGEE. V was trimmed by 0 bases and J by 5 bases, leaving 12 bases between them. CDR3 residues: CASSVDGRGDQPQHF. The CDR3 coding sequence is TGTGCCAGCAGCGTAGACGGACGGGGCGATCAGCCCCAGCATTTT. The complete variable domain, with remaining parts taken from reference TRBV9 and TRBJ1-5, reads DSGVTQTPKHLITATGQRVTLRCSPRSGDLSVYWYQQSLDQGLQFLIQYYNGEERAKGNILERFSAQQFPDLHSELNLSSLELGDSALYFCASSVDGRGDQPQHFGDGTRLSIL.

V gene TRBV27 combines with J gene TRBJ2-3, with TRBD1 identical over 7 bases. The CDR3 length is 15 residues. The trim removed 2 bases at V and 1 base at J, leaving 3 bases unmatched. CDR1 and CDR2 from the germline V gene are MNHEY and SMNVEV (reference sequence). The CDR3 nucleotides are TGTGCCAGCAGTTTAGAAGGGGGCCGCACAGATACGCAGTATTTT. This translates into CASSLEGGRTDTQYF.

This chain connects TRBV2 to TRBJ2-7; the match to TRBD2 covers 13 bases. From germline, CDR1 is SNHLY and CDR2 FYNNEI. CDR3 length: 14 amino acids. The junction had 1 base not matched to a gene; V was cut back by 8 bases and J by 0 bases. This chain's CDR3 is CASGTSGISYEQYF. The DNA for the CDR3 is TGTGCCAGCGGGACTAGCGGGATCTCCTACGAGCAGTACTTC.

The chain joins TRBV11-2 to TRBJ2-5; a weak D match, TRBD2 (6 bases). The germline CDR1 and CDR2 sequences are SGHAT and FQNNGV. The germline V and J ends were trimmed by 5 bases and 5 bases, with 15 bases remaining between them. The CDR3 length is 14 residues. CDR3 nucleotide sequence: TGTGCCAGCAGCCCCAAGACTAGATTTGAGACCCAGTACTTC. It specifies CASSPKTRFETQYF.

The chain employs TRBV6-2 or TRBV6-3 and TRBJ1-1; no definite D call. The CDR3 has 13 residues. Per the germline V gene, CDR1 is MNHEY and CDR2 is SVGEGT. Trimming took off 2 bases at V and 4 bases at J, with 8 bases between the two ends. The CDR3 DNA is TGTGCCAGCAGTTACAGCAGTAGCACTGAAGCTTTCTTT. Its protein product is CASSYSSSTEAFF.

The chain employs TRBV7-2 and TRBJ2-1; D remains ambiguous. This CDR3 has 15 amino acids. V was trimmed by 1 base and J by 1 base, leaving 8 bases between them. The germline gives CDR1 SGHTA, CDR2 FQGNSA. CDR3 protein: CASSLVGPSYNEQFF. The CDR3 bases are TGTGCCAGCAGCTTAGTAGGCCCTTCCTACAATGAGCAGTTCTTC. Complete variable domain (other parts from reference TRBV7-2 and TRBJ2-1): GAGVSQSPSNKVTEKGKDVELRCDPISGHTALYWYRQSLGQGLEFLIYFQGNSAPDKSGLPSDRFSAERTGGSVSTLTIQRTQQEDSAVYLCASSLVGPSYNEQFFGPGTRLTVL.

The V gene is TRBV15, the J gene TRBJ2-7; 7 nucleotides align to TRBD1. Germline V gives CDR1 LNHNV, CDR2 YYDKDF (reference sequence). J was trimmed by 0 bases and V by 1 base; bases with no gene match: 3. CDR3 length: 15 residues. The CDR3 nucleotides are TGTGCCACCAGCAGAGTTAGGGACAGCTCCTACGAGCAGTACTTC. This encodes CATSRVRDSSYEQYF.

The CDR3 DNA is TGTGCCAGCAGTTTAGGTCGGGGGGGGCCCCACACAGATACGCAGTATTTT. Amino acids: CASSLGRGGPHTDTQYF. The chain carries TRBV27 and TRBJ2-3; TRBD2 aligns across 8 bases. CDR3 size: 17 residues. Germline V CDR1 and CDR2: MNHEY, SMNVEV (reference sequence). J was trimmed by 2 bases and V by 2 bases; bases with no gene match: 9.

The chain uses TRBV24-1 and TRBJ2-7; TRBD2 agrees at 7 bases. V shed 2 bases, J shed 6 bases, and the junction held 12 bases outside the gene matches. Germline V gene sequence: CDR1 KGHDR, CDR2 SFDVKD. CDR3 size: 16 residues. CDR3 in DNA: TGTGCCACCAGTGATTCGGCGGGAGTTCCGGCGCGCGAGCAGTACTTC. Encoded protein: CATSDSAGVPAREQYF.